This record concerns one T cell receptor (beta chain) sequence. Its antigen is unidentified. The CDR3 extends over 16 amino acids. Trimming stripped 4 bases from V and 4 bases from J, with 16 bases between. From germline, CDR1 is MNHNY and CDR2 SVGAGI (reference sequence). Repertoires were generated with immunoSEQ multiplex PCR, while TCRdb's copy carries only in-frame clones and drops some. The top ten hold roughly a quarter of the sample, which has approximately 35,000 clones, more than 70% seen once. This record belongs to a study of OX40 agonist ivuxolimab in advanced cancers. Study-level information: Patients in dose escalation had liver, melanoma, kidney or head and neck cancers. Three patients, one with hepatocellular carcinoma and two with cutaneous melanoma, achieved partial responses.

Findings and limits, study-wide: Partial responders at 0.1-3.0 mg/kg had among the lowest clonal expansion. Relative to CD4+ cells, CD8+ T cells on average had more expanded clones.

Sequences were derived from CD4+ or CD8+ T cells sorted from blood, sampled in a trial of the OX40 agonist ivuxolimab. This sequence was found in an adult with an advanced solid tumor such as melanoma, head and neck, liver or kidney cancer. This chain links TRBV6-6 with TRBJ2-2; TRBD2 might be the D (7 bases). The CDR3 region has the DNA TGTGCCAGCAGTTTGGGGGGGGGCACGATCACCGGGGAGCTGTTTTTT. It translates to CASSLGGGTITGELFF.